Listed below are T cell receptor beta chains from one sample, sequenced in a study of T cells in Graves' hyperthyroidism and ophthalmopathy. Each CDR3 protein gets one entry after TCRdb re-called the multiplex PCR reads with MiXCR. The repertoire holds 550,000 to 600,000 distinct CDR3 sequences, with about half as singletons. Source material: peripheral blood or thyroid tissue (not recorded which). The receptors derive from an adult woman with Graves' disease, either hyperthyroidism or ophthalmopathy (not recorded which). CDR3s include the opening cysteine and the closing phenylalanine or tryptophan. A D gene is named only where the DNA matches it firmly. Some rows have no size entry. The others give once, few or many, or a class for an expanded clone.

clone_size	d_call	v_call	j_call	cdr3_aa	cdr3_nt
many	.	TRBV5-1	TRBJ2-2	CASSFRVDTGELFF	TGCGCCAGCAGCTTCCGGGTCGACACCGGGGAGCTGTTTTTT
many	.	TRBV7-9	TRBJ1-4	CASSWGATNEKLFF	TGTGCCAGCAGCTGGGGGGCGACTAATGAAAAACTGTTTTTT
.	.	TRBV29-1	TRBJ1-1	CSLQVGGNTEAFF	TGCAGCCTTCAGGTGGGAGGAAACACTGAAGCTTTCTTT
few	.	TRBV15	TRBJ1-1	CATSRGADF	TGTGCCACCAGCAGGGGGGCTGACTTT
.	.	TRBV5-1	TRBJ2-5	CASSPKLTVPDTQYF	TGCGCCAGCAGCCCGAAGCTGACAGTACCAGATACGCAGTACTTC
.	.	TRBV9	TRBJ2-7	CASSPRGGTYEQYF	TGTGCCAGCAGCCCACGAGGGGGAACCTACGAGCAGTACTTC
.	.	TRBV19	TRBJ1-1	CASTDRINTEAFF	TGTGCCAGTACGGACAGAATTAACACTGAAGCTTTCTTT
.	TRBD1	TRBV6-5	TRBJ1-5	CASNRQGKGQPQHF	TGTGCCAGCAACCGACAGGGGAAGGGTCAGCCCCAGCATTTT
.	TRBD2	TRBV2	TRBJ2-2	CASSEGETLAGGGELFF	TGTGCCAGCAGTGAAGGGGAGACTCTAGCGGGAGGGGGGGAGCTGTTTTTT
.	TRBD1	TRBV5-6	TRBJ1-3	CASRDRAGYTIYF	TGTGCCAGCAGAGACAGGGCTGGCTACACCATATATTTT
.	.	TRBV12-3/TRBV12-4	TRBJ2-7	CASSQEAQRRGHHYEQYF	TGTGCCAGCAGCCAAGAGGCCCAGCGGCGGGGCCATCACTACGAGCAGTACTTC
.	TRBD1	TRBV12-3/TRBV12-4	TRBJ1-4	CASSTGGRDNEKLFF	TGTGCCAGCAGTACAGGGGGCCGGGATAATGAAAAACTGTTTTTT
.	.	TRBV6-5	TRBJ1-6	CASSLVRGHGGPLHF	TGTGCCAGCAGTTTAGTCCGGGGGCACGGTGGACCCCTCCACTTT
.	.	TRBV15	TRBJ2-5	CATSGPQRQETQYF	TGTGCCACCAGCGGACCGCAGAGGCAAGAGACCCAGTACTTC
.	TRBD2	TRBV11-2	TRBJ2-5	CASSLVLGLGRGDTGETQYF	TGTGCCAGCAGCTTAGTTCTCGGCTTGGGGAGGGGCGACACCGGGGAGACCCAGTACTTC
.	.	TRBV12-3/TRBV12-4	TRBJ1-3	CASASSGNTIYF	TGTGCCAGCGCTTCGTCTGGAAACACCATATATTTT
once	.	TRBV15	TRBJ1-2	CATSSEGPVNYGYTF	TGTGCCACCAGCAGTGAAGGACCGGTAAACTATGGCTACACCTTC
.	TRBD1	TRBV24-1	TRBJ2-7	CATSDEAGGSYEQYF	TGTGCCACCAGTGATGAAGCAGGGGGCTCCTACGAGCAGTACTTC
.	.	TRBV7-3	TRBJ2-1	CASSPGTRYEQFF	TGTGCCAGCAGCCCCGGGACACGCTATGAGCAGTTCTTC
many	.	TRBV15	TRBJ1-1	CATSRVGSTEAFF	TGTGCCACCAGCAGAGTTGGGAGCACTGAAGCTTTCTTT
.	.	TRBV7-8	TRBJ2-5	CASSPGGGTRSDF	TGTGCCAGCAGCCCCGGGGGCGGGACAAGGTCGGACTTC
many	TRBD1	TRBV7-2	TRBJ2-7	CASSYPDRGRFEQYF	TGTGCCAGCAGCTACCCGGACAGGGGGCGCTTTGAGCAGTACTTC
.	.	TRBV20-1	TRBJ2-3	CSALGPRDTDTQYF	TGCAGTGCCTTAGGGCCCCGGGACACAGATACGCAGTATTTT
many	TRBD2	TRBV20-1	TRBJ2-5	CSARWGGIQETQYF	TGCAGTGCTAGATGGGGGGGAATTCAAGAGACCCAGTACTTC